Shown below are 32 T cell receptor beta chains from a single sample sequenced in a study of OX40 agonist ivuxolimab in advanced cancers. Clones were read by immunoSEQ multiplex PCR, and TCRdb kept only the in-frame ones, dropping some. The data show about 65,000 clones, with around 87% seen just once and approximately 0.4% held by the top ten. The sequenced sample was CD4+ or CD8+ T cells sorted from blood, obtained in a trial of the OX40 agonist ivuxolimab. These receptors all stem from an adult with an advanced solid tumor such as melanoma, head and neck, liver or kidney cancer.

The chain uses TRBV19 and TRBJ1-1; 8 bases align to TRBD1. Germline CDR1 is LNHDA and CDR2 is SQIVND (reference sequence). The CDR3 loop spans 14 amino acids. Trimming removed 6 bases from V and 1 base from J; junction bases left unmatched: 4. The DNA for the CDR3 is TGTGCCAGTAGCCCGGGACAGGCGAACACTGAAGCTTTCTTT. This sequence encodes CASSPGQANTEAFF.

In its sample, this clone was seen a few times. The J gene is TRBJ1-5, the V gene TRBV4-1; 9 nucleotides line up with TRBD1. Germline loops: CDR1 MGHRA, CDR2 YSYEKL. The V segment lost 2 bases and the J segment 1 base; nucleotides outside the gene matches: 3. This CDR3 is built from 16 residues. CDR3 coding DNA: TGCGCCAGCAGCCAATTCGGGACAGGGAGCAATCAGCCCCAGCATTTT. This sequence encodes CASSQFGTGSNQPQHF.

The V and J genes are TRBV6-4 and TRBJ1-6, with D maybe TRBD1 (6 bases). Germline assignment: CDR1 MRHNA and CDR2 SNTAGT. This CDR3 is built from 17 residues. Between the trimmed V and J ends, which lost 6 bases and 0 bases, there was a span of 15 bases. The CDR3 here is CASSPWGGSSYNSPLHF. CDR3 nucleotide sequence: TGTGCCAGCAGCCCTTGGGGGGGCAGCTCCTATAATTCACCCCTCCACTTT.

This sequence joins TRBV10-1 and TRBJ2-2, with TRBD2 identical over 8 bases. Germline CDR1 and CDR2: WNHNN and SYGVQD (reference sequence). Trimming removed 6 bases from V and 3 bases from J; junction bases left unmatched: 9. The CDR3 contains 16 residues. The CDR3 here is CASRPQTAGDTGELFF. CDR3 nucleotides: TGCGCCAGCAGGCCGCAAACAGCGGGGGACACCGGGGAGCTGTTTTTT.

The chain recombines TRBV10-3 with TRBJ2-7, with TRBD2 as a possible D gene (6 bases). Per the germline V gene, CDR1 is ENHRY and CDR2 is SYGVKD. Trimming stripped 3 bases from V and 0 bases from J, with 12 bases between. This CDR3 has 15 amino acids. Here the CDR3 DNA reads TGTGCCATCAGTGAAGCCGCGGGGCGCTCCTACGAGCAGTACTTC. It specifies CAISEAAGRSYEQYF.

The J gene is TRBJ2-7, the V gene TRBV7-2; D is undetermined. The CDR3 length is 12 residues. The V end was cut by 2 bases, the J end by 3 bases, with 5 bases between. CDR1 is SGHTA, CDR2 FQGNSA, per germline. The CDR3 here is CASSLSFYEQYF. CDR3 coding DNA: TGTGCCAGCAGCTTATCGTTCTACGAGCAGTACTTC.

This clone has a single count. The V and J genes are TRBV5-1 and TRBJ1-5; 7 bases line up with TRBD1. This CDR3 region has 12 residues. Germline CDR1 reads SGHRS; CDR2 reads YFSETQ. The V gene end was trimmed by 7 bases and the J gene end by 11 bases; junction bases not matched to a gene: 9. For the CDR3, the DNA is TGCGCCAGCGACAGGGAACTCTGGGCCCAGCATTTT. It codes for CASDRELWAQHF. Combining the CDR3 with reference TRBV5-1 and TRBJ1-5 gives the whole variable domain KAGVTQTPRYLIKTRGQQVTLSCSPISGHRSVSWYQQTPGQGLQFLFEYFSETQRNKGNFPGRFSGRQFSNSRSEMNVSTLELGDSALYLCASDRELWAQHFGDGTRLSIL.

V is TRBV7-2 and J is TRBJ2-3; either TRBD1 or TRBD2 may fit D (6 bases each). Germline V gives CDR1 SGHTA, CDR2 FQGNSA. V lost 1 base and J 5 bases, leaving 13 bases between the germline ends. The CDR3 covers 15 residues. This CDR3 reads CASSLVGGSRDTQYF. The DNA of the CDR3 is TGTGCCAGCAGCTTAGTGGGGGGCAGTCGAGATACGCAGTATTTT.

This chain uses TRBV4-1 with TRBJ2-1; 9 bases align to TRBD2. The V gene end was trimmed by 4 bases and the J gene end by 9 bases; junction bases not matched to a gene: 16. The CDR3 runs 17 residues. Germline CDR1 MGHRA, CDR2 YSYEKL. CDR3 amino acids: CASSLVGGGAYTGEQFF. CDR3 bases: TGCGCCAGCAGCCTGGTGGGCGGGGGGGCCTATACGGGTGAGCAGTTCTTC.

The rearrangement uses TRBV27 and TRBJ1-4, with TRBD1 as a possible D gene (6 bases). Germline V gene sequence: CDR1 MNHEY, CDR2 SMNVEV (reference sequence). The CDR3 spans 14 residues. The ends were cut back, 6 bases at V and 13 bases at J, with 21 bases in the middle. CDR3 coding DNA: TGTGCCAGCAGGAAGGGGGGAATTGCTACTGGACTGTTTTTT. Protein: CASRKGGIATGLFF.

The chain carries TRBV7-2 and TRBJ1-1; TRBD1 aligns across 9 bases. The CDR3 covers 15 residues. Trimming removed 4 bases from V and 7 bases from J; junction bases left unmatched: 10. Germline CDR1 and CDR2: SGHTA and FQGNSA. The CDR3 sequence: CASSSRKGQGGEAFF. CDR3 coding DNA: TGTGCCAGCAGCTCCAGGAAGGGACAGGGCGGTGAAGCTTTCTTT.

This sequence joins TRBV11-2 and TRBJ1-5, with TRBD1 as a possible D gene (6 bases). V shed 5 bases and J shed 3 bases, with 11 bases lying between them. CDR1 and CDR2 (germline): SGHAT, FQNNGV. This CDR3 is 14 amino acids long. This CDR3 is CASSQQGVNQPQHF. Here the CDR3 DNA reads TGTGCCAGCAGCCAACAGGGAGTCAATCAGCCCCAGCATTTT. Based on the CDR3 plus reference TRBV11-2 and TRBJ1-5, the full variable domain is EAGVAQSPRYKIIEKRQSVAFWCNPISGHATLYWYQQILGQGPKLLIQFQNNGVVDDSQLPKDRFSAERLKGVDSTLKIQPAKLEDSAVYLCASSQQGVNQPQHFGDGTRLSIL.

This chain joins TRBV11-2 and TRBJ1-6; tentatively, D is TRBD1 (6 bases). V was shortened by 5 bases and J by 4 bases, with 18 bases between the two germline ends. Germline assignment: CDR1 SGHAT and CDR2 FQNNGV. This CDR3 spans 17 amino acids. This chain's CDR3 is CASSRSQGPGYNSPLHF. DNA for the CDR3: TGTGCCAGCAGCCGCTCCCAGGGGCCGGGGTATAATTCACCCCTCCACTTT. Combining the CDR3 with reference TRBV11-2 and TRBJ1-6 gives the whole variable domain EAGVAQSPRYKIIEKRQSVAFWCNPISGHATLYWYQQILGQGPKLLIQFQNNGVVDDSQLPKDRFSAERLKGVDSTLKIQPAKLEDSAVYLCASSRSQGPGYNSPLHFGNGTRLTVT.

This clone was counted once. V is TRBV19 and J is TRBJ1-4, with 7 bases that match TRBD1. Germline V gene data show CDR1 as LNHDA and CDR2 as SQIVND (reference sequence). The CDR3 covers 15 residues. J lost 7 bases, V lost 6 bases, and 11 bases had no gene match. CDR3 loop: CASRLRDRKGEKLFF. The CDR3 nucleotides read TGTGCCAGTAGACTACGGGACAGAAAAGGTGAAAAACTGTTTTTT.

The chain has TRBV6-5 and TRBJ2-7; D is perhaps TRBD1 (5 bases). Germline CDR1 reads MNHEY; CDR2 reads SVGAGI. This CDR3 spans 12 amino acids. Trimming took off 5 bases at V and 4 bases at J, with 9 bases between the two ends. CDR3 sequence: CASSQQGYEQYF. CDR3 DNA sequence: TGTGCCAGCAGTCAGCAGGGATACGAGCAGTACTTC.

The V call is TRBV11-2, the J call TRBJ1-2; 8 nucleotides agree with TRBD1. The CDR3 totals 16 residues. Germline V gives CDR1 SGHAT, CDR2 FQNNGV. Trimming at V came to 5 bases and at J to 1 base, leaving 9 bases not matched to a gene. CDR3 amino acids: CASSPMDRDYNYGYTF. CDR3 in DNA: TGTGCCAGCAGCCCCATGGACAGGGACTATAACTATGGCTACACCTTC.

The chain joins TRBV7-3 to TRBJ2-6; 7 positions agree with TRBD1. CDR1 SGHTA and CDR2 FQGTGA come from the germline V gene. V was clipped by 8 bases and J by 4 bases; unmatched bases: 5. The CDR3 length is 14 residues. Here the CDR3 reads CASSPGGGANVLTF. Here the CDR3 DNA reads TGTGCCAGCTCGCCAGGGGGAGGGGCCAACGTCCTGACTTTC.

The V call is TRBV7-2, the J call TRBJ1-5; a possible D gene is TRBD1 (5 bases). Trimming cost V 2 bases and J 1 base, with 18 bases left between them. The germline gives CDR1 SGHTA, CDR2 FQGNSA. CDR3 length equals 18 residues. The chain's CDR3 is CASSLIGGAGKSNQPQHF. The CDR3 coding sequence is TGTGCCAGCAGCTTAATTGGTGGGGCGGGAAAGAGCAATCAGCCCCAGCATTTT.

The chain's CDR3 is CAISTHGQGGQPQHF. The CDR3 DNA sequence: TGTGCCATCAGTACACATGGACAGGGTGGGCAGCCCCAGCATTTT. This chain connects TRBV10-3 to TRBJ1-5, with 8 nucleotides matching TRBD1. Germline V gene data show CDR1 as ENHRY and CDR2 as SYGVKD. Unmatched junction bases numbered 10, after V lost 5 bases and J lost 7 bases. The CDR3 sequence is 15 residues long.

The V and J genes are TRBV18 and TRBJ1-1; 8 bases line up with TRBD1. Losses at the gene ends were 3 bases for V and 1 base for J; bases not matched to a gene: 10. The CDR3 extends over 17 amino acids. Per germline, CDR1 KGHSH and CDR2 LQKENI. The CDR3 nucleotides are TGTGCCAGCTCACCCTCTCGGACAGGGTTGGGGAACACTGAAGCTTTCTTT. Residues: CASSPSRTGLGNTEAFF.

The rearrangement uses TRBV4-1 and TRBJ2-7; 8 nucleotides agree with TRBD1. V lost 4 bases to trimming and J lost 2 bases; unmatched junction nucleotides: 10. Germline values: CDR1 MGHRA, CDR2 YSYEKL. This CDR3 is 16 amino acids long. The CDR3 reads CASSPAETRGPYEQYF. CDR3 in DNA: TGCGCCAGCAGCCCGGCAGAGACCAGGGGGCCCTACGAGCAGTACTTC.

The chain has TRBV5-1 and TRBJ1-1; TRBD1 is a possible D gene (5 bases). The CDR3 sequence is 14 residues long. Germline CDR1 is SGHRS and CDR2 is YFSETQ. Trimming took 4 bases from V and 4 from J, leaving 14 bases between them. This chain's CDR3 is CASSALPGGTEAFF. CDR3 nucleotide sequence: TGCGCCAGCAGCGCCCTGCCGGGGGGCACTGAAGCTTTCTTT. Using reference TRBV5-1 and TRBJ1-1 for the parts outside the CDR3, the full variable domain is KAGVTQTPRYLIKTRGQQVTLSCSPISGHRSVSWYQQTPGQGLQFLFEYFSETQRNKGNFPGRFSGRQFSNSRSEMNVSTLELGDSALYLCASSALPGGTEAFFGQGTRLTVV.

The chain combines TRBV5-1 with TRBJ2-6; no clear D. The germline CDR1 and CDR2 sequences are SGHRS and YFSETQ. V was pared by 2 bases and J by 0 bases, with 12 bases between. This CDR3 is built from 17 residues. In DNA form, the CDR3 reads TGCGCCAGCAGCTTCGGTGACCGACCCTCTGGGGCCAACGTCCTGACTTTC. Its protein is CASSFGDRPSGANVLTF. Together with reference TRBV5-1 and TRBJ2-6, the CDR3 gives the full variable domain: KAGVTQTPRYLIKTRGQQVTLSCSPISGHRSVSWYQQTPGQGLQFLFEYFSETQRNKGNFPGRFSGRQFSNSRSEMNVSTLELGDSALYLCASSFGDRPSGANVLTFGAGSRLTVL.

V gene TRBV11-3 combines with J gene TRBJ2-2; TRBD2 is a possible D gene (6 bases). Trimming shortened V by 3 bases and J by 0 bases, and 14 bases separated the two germline ends. Germline CDR1 and CDR2: SGHNT and YENEEA. The CDR3 spans 17 residues. Written as DNA, the CDR3 is TGTGCCAGCAGCTTGTGGGGGGAAGGAACGAACACCGGGGAGCTGTTTTTT. It codes for CASSLWGEGTNTGELFF.

The chain links TRBV7-2 to TRBJ1-2; D is possibly TRBD1 (6 bases). Trimming pared 1 base from V and 12 bases from J, leaving 21 bases between. The CDR3 spans 15 residues. Germline CDR1 and CDR2: SGHTA and FQGNSA. CDR3 sequence: CASSLDLASLKGDTF. CDR3 nucleotides: TGTGCCAGCAGCTTAGATCTGGCCAGCCTTAAGGGGGACACCTTC.

V gene TRBV19 combines with J gene TRBJ1-1; D gene unclear. This CDR3 is built from 14 residues. Trimming took off 4 bases at V and 11 bases at J, with 20 bases between the two ends. CDR1 is LNHDA and CDR2 is SQIVND in the germline V gene (reference sequence). The CDR3 spells CASSTPGSAFSAFF. CDR3 sequence (DNA): TGTGCCAGTAGTACTCCGGGCTCCGCATTCTCCGCTTTCTTT.

The chain is built from TRBV7-6 and TRBJ1-6; weak D call: TRBD1 (5 bases). CDR1 and CDR2 (germline): SGHVS, FNYEAQ. The CDR3 is made up of 18 amino acids. V lost 0 bases to trimming and J lost 6 bases, with 18 bases between them. CDR3 DNA sequence: TGTGCCAGCAGCTTAGCTAAAACCGGGCCTGGGGGTAATTCACCCCTCCACTTT. It codes for CASSLAKTGPGGNSPLHF.

The V and J genes are TRBV5-4 and TRBJ2-5; 8 positions match TRBD1. The V gene end was trimmed by 4 bases and the J gene end by 2 bases; junction bases not matched to a gene: 4. CDR3 length: 14 amino acids. CDR1 is SGHNT and CDR2 is YYREEE in the germline V gene (reference sequence). CDR3 in amino acids: CASSTGTGQETQYF. The CDR3 nucleotides read TGTGCCAGCAGCACAGGGACAGGACAAGAGACCCAGTACTTC.

This sequence joins TRBV19 and TRBJ2-2; possible D gene TRBD1, 6 bases. The CDR3 loop spans 18 amino acids. V was shortened by 7 bases and J by 1 base, with 22 bases between the two germline ends. The germline CDR1 and CDR2 sequences are LNHDA and SQIVND (reference sequence). CDR3 nucleotides: TGTGCCAGTAACCGGTTCCGTCAAACAGGGAGGAACACCGGGGAGCTGTTTTTT. It encodes CASNRFRQTGRNTGELFF. The variable domain in full, with the rest retrieved from reference TRBV19 and TRBJ2-2, is DGGITQSPKYLFRKEGQNVTLSCEQNLNHDAMYWYRQDPGQGLRLIYYSQIVNDFQKGDIAEGYSVSREKKESFPLTVTSAQKNPTAFYLCASNRFRQTGRNTGELFFGEGSRLTVL.

This chain connects TRBV28 to TRBJ2-4; 10 bases match TRBD1. This CDR3 contains 14 residues. Germline trimming cut 4 bases from V and 8 bases from J; bases unmatched to any gene: 5. Germline values: CDR1 MDHEN, CDR2 SYDVKM. The CDR3 coding sequence is TGTGCCAGCAGTTCGACAGGGGGCGCGGACATTCAGTACTTC. Translated: CASSSTGGADIQYF. The whole variable domain, filled in from reference TRBV28 and TRBJ2-4, reads DVKVTQSSRYLVKRTGEKVFLECVQDMDHENMFWYRQDPGLGLRLIYFSYDVKMKEKGDIPEGYSVSREKKERFSLILESASTNQTSMYLCASSSTGGADIQYFGAGTRLSVL.

This sequence joins TRBV5-4 and TRBJ1-4; D might be TRBD1 (6 bases). CDR3 length equals 14 residues. The germline CDR1 and CDR2 sequences are SGHNT and YYREEE (reference sequence). V was cut by 3 bases and J by 7 bases, with 13 bases left in between. The CDR3 sequence is CASSSQGVGEKLFF. Written as DNA, the CDR3 is TGTGCCAGCAGCTCACAGGGTGTGGGTGAAAAACTGTTTTTT.

A note on this clone: Just one base apart from a much larger clone, this may be a read error. J is TRBJ1-2 and V is TRBV4-1; no definite D call. Germline-derived CDR1 and CDR2 are MGHRA and YSYEKL. Trimming cost V 0 bases and J 4 bases, with 9 bases left between them. The CDR3 has 14 amino acids. The CDR3 loop reads CASSQEGGRYGYTF. In DNA, the CDR3 is TGCGCCAGCAGCCAAGAGGGCGGACGCTATGGCTACACCTTC.